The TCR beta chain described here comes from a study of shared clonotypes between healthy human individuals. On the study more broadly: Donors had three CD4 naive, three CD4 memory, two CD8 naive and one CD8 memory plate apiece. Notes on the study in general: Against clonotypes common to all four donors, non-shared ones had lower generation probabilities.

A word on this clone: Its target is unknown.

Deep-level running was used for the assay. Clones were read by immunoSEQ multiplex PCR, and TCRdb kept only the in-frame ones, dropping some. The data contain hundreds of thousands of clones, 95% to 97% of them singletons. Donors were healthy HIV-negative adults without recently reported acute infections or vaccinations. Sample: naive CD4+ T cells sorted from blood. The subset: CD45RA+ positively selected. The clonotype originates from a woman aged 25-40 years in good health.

The CDR3 DNA is TGTGCCACCCGATCAGCGGGTGGAAGCACCGGGGAGCTGTTTTTT. Amino acids: CATRSAGGSTGELFF. The chain is built from TRBV10-3 and TRBJ2-2, with D perhaps matching TRBD2 (6 bases). CDR3 length equals 15 residues. V was cut by 10 bases and J by 4 bases, with 19 bases left in between. Germline V gene sequence: CDR1 ENHRY, CDR2 SYGVKD.